Below, 12 T cell receptor beta chains from the same sample are listed, as sequenced in a study of T-cell reconstitution after alpha-beta-depleted transplantation in children. Unique molecular identifiers were incorporated during preparation of the TCRbeta library. TCRdb fed the PCR reads into MiXCR, producing one record per CDR3 protein. The sample yields roughly 5,000 distinct CDR3 sequences, approximately 7% seen once. This specimen was PBMCs, mostly from graft donor cells, taken 60 days after TCRalphabeta/CD19-depleted stem cell transplant. These receptors all come from a boy younger than two who had a stem cell transplant for SCID, so the T cells may come from the graft donor.

In this sample, this clonotype is medium-sized. CDR3 nucleotide sequence: TGCGCCAGCAGCTTTCATAGAGGATATGGCTACACCTTC. Translation gives CASSFHRGYGYTF. The chain couples TRBV5-1 to TRBJ1-2; the D is unclear. CDR1 and CDR2 (germline): SGHRS, YFSETQ. V lost 2 bases and J lost 5, with 10 bases in between. The CDR3 extends over 13 amino acids.

Sample share makes this clonotype large. The V and J genes are TRBV11-2 and TRBJ2-1; 8 bases agree with TRBD2. The CDR3 sequence is 15 residues long. Germline trimming cut 6 bases from V and 2 bases from J; bases unmatched to any gene: 6. Germline V gives CDR1 SGHAT, CDR2 FQNNGV. The CDR3 bases are TGTGCCAGCAGACGAACGGGGGGGGCCTACAATGAGCAGTTCTTC. It translates to CASRRTGGAYNEQFF.

This clonotype is medium-sized. The CDR3 DNA reads as TGTGCCAGCAGCATTCTGCACAGGGAAGATACGCAGTATTTT. Its translation: CASSILHREDTQYF. The gene calls are TRBV9 and TRBJ2-3; D may be TRBD1 (6 bases). Germline V CDR1 and CDR2: SGDLS, YYNGEE. This CDR3 region has 14 residues. The V end was cut by 4 bases, the J end by 5 bases, with 14 bases between.

This clonotype is categorized as medium-sized (0.01 to 0.1%). This sequence joins TRBV9 and TRBJ2-2; TRBD1 is a possible D gene (5 bases). Germline loops: CDR1 SGDLS, CDR2 YYNGEE. This CDR3 spans 16 amino acids. Trimming stripped 4 bases from V and 7 bases from J, with 20 bases between. CDR3 sequence (DNA): TGTGCCAGCAGCTCACCTATGGGGCCGACGGACGGGGAGCTGTTTTTT. Translation: CASSSPMGPTDGELFF.

Judged by abundance, this clonotype is medium-sized. This chain connects TRBV27 to TRBJ1-1; D uncertain. Deletions cut 6 bases from V and 7 bases from J, with 18 bases between. Germline CDR1 is MNHEY and CDR2 is SMNVEV (reference sequence). The CDR3 totals 14 residues. The CDR3 bases are TGTGCCAGCAGAGTCCCGGGCGCGGGGAGTGAAGCTTTCTTT. Protein: CASRVPGAGSEAFF.

By sample share, this clonotype is medium-sized (0.01 to 0.1%). This chain uses TRBV11-3 with TRBJ2-1, with TRBD1 as a possible D gene (6 bases). Germline CDR1 reads SGHNT; CDR2 reads YENEEA. V was pared by 5 bases and J by 0 bases, with 20 bases between. This CDR3 is 18 amino acids long. DNA of the CDR3: TGTGCCAGCAGCCCCGGCAACGACAGGCCCAGCTCCTACAATGAGCAGTTCTTC. Encoded protein: CASSPGNDRPSSYNEQFF.

In its sample, this clonotype ranks as medium-sized. This sequence joins TRBV11-2 and TRBJ2-7; D remains unclear. The CDR3 consists of 12 residues. Germline-derived CDR1 and CDR2 are SGHAT and FQNNGV. V was clipped by 0 bases and J by 4 bases, with 4 bases between them. This CDR3 is CASSLEWYEQYF. The CDR3 DNA follows: TGTGCCAGCAGCTTAGAATGGTACGAGCAGTACTTC.

This clonotype is deemed medium-sized. For the CDR3, the DNA is TGCAGTGCTAGTGTCAGGACAGGGCCCCACGAGCAGTACTTC. It is translated as CSASVRTGPHEQYF. This sequence joins TRBV20-1 and TRBJ2-7; 8 bases agree with TRBD1. With V trimmed by 3 bases and J by 5 bases, 9 bases remained unmatched. The CDR3 runs to 14 residues. The germline gives CDR1 DFQATT, CDR2 SNEGSKA (reference sequence).

By share, this clonotype ranks as medium-sized. The CDR3 is CASSSRATSSYNSPLHF. DNA for the CDR3: TGTGCCAGCAGCTCTCGGGCGACGAGCTCCTATAATTCACCCCTCCACTTT. J is TRBJ1-6 and V is TRBV6-5; D remains ambiguous. V lost 6 bases and J 0 bases, leaving 15 bases between the germline ends. CDR3 size: 17 residues. Germline CDR1 MNHEY, CDR2 SVGAGI.

This clonotype appeared many times. The V gene is TRBV6-1, the J gene TRBJ2-2; TRBD1 agrees at 11 bases. This CDR3 is 19 amino acids long. From germline, CDR1 is MNHNS and CDR2 SASEGT. Trimming cost V 0 bases and J 2 bases; bases outside gene matches: 8. The CDR3, as DNA: TGTGCCAGCAGTGAAGCCCGGACAGGGGGCCCTTTAAACACCGGGGAGCTGTTTTTT. Translation: CASSEARTGGPLNTGELFF.

The chain recombines TRBV13 with TRBJ2-3, with 7 bases that match TRBD2. Germline V gives CDR1 PRHDT, CDR2 FYEKMQ (reference sequence). J was trimmed by 2 bases and V by 5 bases; bases with no gene match: 10. The CDR3 contains 16 residues. The CDR3 loop reads CASSPGPGGPTDTQYF. The CDR3, as DNA: TGTGCCAGCAGCCCCGGGCCGGGGGGTCCCACAGATACGCAGTATTTT.

Ten or more counts support this clonotype. The chain joins TRBV11-2 to TRBJ1-4; D is uncertain. V gave up 6 bases and J gave up 5 bases, with 10 bases separating them. The V gene's germline CDR1 is SGHAT and CDR2 FQNNGV. This CDR3 has 13 amino acids. DNA for the CDR3: TGTGCCAGCAGAAGGGTTCTAAATGAAAAACTGTTTTTT. Amino acids: CASRRVLNEKLFF. The variable domain in full, with the rest retrieved from reference TRBV11-2 and TRBJ1-4, is EAGVAQSPRYKIIEKRQSVAFWCNPISGHATLYWYQQILGQGPKLLIQFQNNGVVDDSQLPKDRFSAERLKGVDSTLKIQPAKLEDSAVYLCASRRVLNEKLFFGSGTQLSVL.